This TCR beta chain was obtained from a study of T-cell memory formation after mild COVID-19. Background on the study: Clusters were largely donor specific.

This clonotype was seen a handful of times. Its cognate antigen is unknown. The study, taken as a whole, reports: Mainly CM and EM harbored the contracting CD4+ clones; mainly EMRA harbored the CD8+ ones. Clones from the second wave (peaking day 37) had unconfirmed SARS-CoV-2 specificity.

TCR alpha and TCR beta cDNA libraries carrying sample barcodes and UMIs came from 5'RACE with constant-segment primers. A single record per CDR3 protein comes from TCRdb applying MiXCR to the 5' RACE reads. The repertoire consists of 120,000 or so distinct CDR3 sequences, with about 6.5% occurring once and the leading ten covering 2% to 2.5%. Losses at the gene ends were 2 bases for V and 5 bases for J; bases not matched to a gene: 9. Germline assignment: CDR1 KGHSH and CDR2 LQKENI. This CDR3 is 16 amino acids long. This TCR came from an adult woman who had mild COVID-19 (a few samples of this study predate the infection). Cell type and time point are not known. This rearrangement joins TRBV18 to TRBJ2-1; 7 bases map to TRBD1. The source material was PBMCs or a T cell subset sorted from them (not recorded which). CDR3 in DNA: TGTGCCAGCTCACCAAAGGGGACAGTGGGGGACAATGAGCAGTTCTTC. This codes for CASSPKGTVGDNEQFF.